This TCR beta chain was recovered during a study of graft-versus-host responses after intestinal transplantation (dated by TCRdb to about 2021). About the investigation overall: The transplants that recipients got were multivisceral, liver-intestinal, or isolated intestinal. After intestinal transplantation, graft-versus-host and host-versus-graft alloreactive T cell clones in the graft, circulation and bone marrow were tracked using bulk TCR-beta CDR3 sequencing. Samples from a few later patients were sequenced in-house on an Illumina MiSeq with MiXCR processing rather than by the commercial service. The cohort enrolled 20 to 30 intestinal transplant recipients including one retransplant, and a few patients lacking pretransplant specimens were excluded. A peak of at least 4% donor T cells among recipient peripheral blood mononuclear cells was the definition used for donor T cell macrochimerism. Alloreactive clones were identified by sequencing pre-transplant mixed lymphocyte reaction products and comparing them with unstimulated pre-transplant donor and recipient T cells. Every recipient was given anti-thymocyte globulin induction, followed by 3 to 4 years of maintenance tacrolimus and steroids. Study-level results and caveats: In the allografts of patients with donor T cell macrochimerism, GvH to HvG T cell clonal ratios were high. Early after transplant, peak levels of circulating GvH clones were associated with declines in HvG clones. The conclusions were limited by the relatively low number and heterogeneity of the intestinal transplant patients. GvH clones were found in recipient bone marrow, and some of the GvH clones appeared earlier in ileal mucosa or blood, which is consistent with an intestinal mucosal origin.

Concerning this clone itself: Its antigen is unknown. No base quality values were provided; no much bigger clone lies one nucleotide off.

Libraries were built with the immunoSEQ multiplex PCR assay. For most patients, genomic DNA was isolated using the Qiagen DNeasy Blood and Tissue Kit and was shipped frozen to Adaptive Biotechnologies for TCR sequencing. For most patients, high-throughput TCR-beta CDR3 sequencing of genomic DNA was performed by Adaptive Biotechnologies. Per the source publication's procedure: Adaptive's ImmunoSEQ software supplied the TCR sequencing data for roughly 17 patients, while MiXCR and VDJtools were used to process a few other patients. CD4 versus CD8 sorting errors were corrected by removing sequences found in both subsets at a frequency ratio below 5:1. CDR3 nucleotide sequences shared between donor and recipient were removed because the origin of such sequences could not be assigned. To count as alloreactive, a clone needed at least 2-fold expansion over unstimulated cells and a minimum CFSE-low frequency of 0.002% (template counts) or 0.001% (read counts). Clones were considered mappable if detected in sequenced pre-transplant spleen, lymph node, or MLR CFSE-low populations of the donor or recipient. The cumulative frequency of alloreactive clones was calculated as a percentage of all sequences, weighted by copy number. TCRdb stores this immuneACCESS table with in-frame sequences only. Part of the clones is absent; in the studies checked, under half of the shortfall reflects unresolved V genes, and no reason is known for the rest. V and J calls and clone size are as listed in that table; D and trimming were resolved from the DNA. The sample data list roughly 110,000 clones, and roughly 86% of these were observed just once. The top ten hold about 0.73% of the sample.

What the time point label conveys for this sample: cells obtained before transplantation from donor or recipient. CD3+CD4+ and CD3+CD8+ populations were FACS-sorted from unstimulated pre-transplant donor and recipient cells taken from spleen or lymph nodes. The starting material was unstimulated CD4+ T cells sorted from spleen or lymph node cells, obtained before transplant. This clonotype originated in a human donor who was the organ donor for an intestinal transplant.

The CDR3 has the sequence CASSLGAAQETQYF. The DNA reads TGTGCCAGCAGCTTAGGGGCAGCACAAGAGACCCAGTACTTC. Recombination connected TRBV7-8 to TRBJ2-5, with the D gene not confidently named. The junction shows trimming of 1 base on V and 2 bases on J, plus 8 bases between the germline ends. CDR1 SGHVS and CDR2 FQNEAQ are derived from the germline V gene. The CDR3 numbers 14 residues from cysteine through phenylalanine. Of all the DNA, just the CDR3 is kept, 42 bases in frame from base 1.